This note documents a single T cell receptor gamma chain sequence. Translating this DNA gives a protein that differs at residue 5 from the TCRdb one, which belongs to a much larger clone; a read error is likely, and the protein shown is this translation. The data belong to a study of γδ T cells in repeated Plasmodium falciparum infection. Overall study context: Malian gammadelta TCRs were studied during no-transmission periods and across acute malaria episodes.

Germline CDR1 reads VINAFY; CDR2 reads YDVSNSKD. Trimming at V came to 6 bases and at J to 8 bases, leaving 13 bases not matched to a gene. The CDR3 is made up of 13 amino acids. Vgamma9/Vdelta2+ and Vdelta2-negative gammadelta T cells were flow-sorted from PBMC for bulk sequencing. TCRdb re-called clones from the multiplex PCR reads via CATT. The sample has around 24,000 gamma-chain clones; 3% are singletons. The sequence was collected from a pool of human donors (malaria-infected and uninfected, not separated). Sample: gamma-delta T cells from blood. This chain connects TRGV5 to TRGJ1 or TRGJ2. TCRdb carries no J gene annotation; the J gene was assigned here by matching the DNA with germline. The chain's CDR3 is CATWYGPNNKKLF. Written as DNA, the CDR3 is TGTGCCACCTGGTACGGACCAAATAATAAGAAACTCTTT.